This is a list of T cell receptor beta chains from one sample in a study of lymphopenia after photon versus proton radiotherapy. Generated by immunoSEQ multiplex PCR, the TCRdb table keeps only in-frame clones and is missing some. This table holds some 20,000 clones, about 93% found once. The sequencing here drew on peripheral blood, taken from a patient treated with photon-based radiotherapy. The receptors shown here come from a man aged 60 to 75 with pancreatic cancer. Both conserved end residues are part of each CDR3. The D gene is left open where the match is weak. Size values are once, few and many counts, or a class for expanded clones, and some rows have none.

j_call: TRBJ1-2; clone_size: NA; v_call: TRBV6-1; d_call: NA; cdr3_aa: CASSEGHRELTYGYTF; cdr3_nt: TGTGCCAGCAGTGAAGGTCACAGGGAATTAACCTATGGCTACACCTTC
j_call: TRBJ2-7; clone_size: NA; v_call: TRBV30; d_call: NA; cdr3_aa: CAWSAPLGTGPYEQYF; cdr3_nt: TGTGCCTGGAGTGCCCCCCTAGGGACGGGGCCCTACGAGCAGTACTTC
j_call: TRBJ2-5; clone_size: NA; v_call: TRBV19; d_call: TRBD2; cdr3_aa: CASSIGLAGVETQYF; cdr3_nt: TGTGCCAGTAGTATAGGTCTAGCGGGGGTTGAGACCCAGTACTTC
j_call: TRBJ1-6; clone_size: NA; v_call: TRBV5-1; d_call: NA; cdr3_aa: CASSLGQGPNSPLHF; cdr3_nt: TGCGCCAGCAGCCTCGGGCAGGGCCCGAATTCACCCCTCCACTTT
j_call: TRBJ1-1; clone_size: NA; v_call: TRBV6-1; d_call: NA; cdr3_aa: CASSEVLNTEAFF; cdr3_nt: TGTGCCAGCAGTGAAGTTTTAAACACTGAAGCTTTCTTT
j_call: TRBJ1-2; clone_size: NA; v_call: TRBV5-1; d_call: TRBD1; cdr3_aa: CASSSPGQAYGYTF; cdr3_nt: TGCGCCAGCAGCTCCCCGGGACAGGCCTATGGCTACACCTTC
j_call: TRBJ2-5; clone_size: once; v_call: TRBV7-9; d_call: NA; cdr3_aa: CASSSTDRTFGETQYF; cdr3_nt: TGTGCCAGCAGCTCCACAGACAGAACCTTTGGGGAGACCCAGTACTTC
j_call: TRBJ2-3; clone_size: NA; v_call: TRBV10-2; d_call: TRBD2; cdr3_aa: CASSESLAGGTDTQYF; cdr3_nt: TGCGCCAGCAGTGAGTCGCTAGCGGGGGGAACAGATACGCAGTATTTT
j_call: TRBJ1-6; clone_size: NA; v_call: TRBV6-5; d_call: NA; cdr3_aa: CASSLLTGWDSPLHF; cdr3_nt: TGTGCCAGCAGCCTACTAACAGGATGGGATTCACCCCTCCACTTT
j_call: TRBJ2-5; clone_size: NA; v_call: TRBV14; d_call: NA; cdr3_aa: CASSGGPWTQYF; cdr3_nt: TGTGCCAGCAGTGGGGGGCCTTGGACCCAGTACTTC
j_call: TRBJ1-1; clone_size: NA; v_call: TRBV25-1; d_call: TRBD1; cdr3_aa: CASSQGGQTNTEAFF; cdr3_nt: TGTGCCAGCAGTCAGGGGGGACAGACGAACACTGAAGCTTTCTTT
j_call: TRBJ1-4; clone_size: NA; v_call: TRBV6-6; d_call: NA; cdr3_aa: CASSYSGKLFF; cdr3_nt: TGTGCCAGCAGTTACTCCGGAAAACTGTTTTTT
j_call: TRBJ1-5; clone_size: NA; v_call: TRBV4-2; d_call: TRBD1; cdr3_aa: CASSQVLWTGATYSNQPQHF; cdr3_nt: TGTGCCAGCAGCCAAGTTCTCTGGACAGGGGCTACGTATAGCAATCAGCCCCAGCATTTT
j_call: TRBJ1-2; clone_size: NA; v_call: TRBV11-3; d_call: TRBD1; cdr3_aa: CASSLCKTLGQGQNYGYTF; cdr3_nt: TGTGCCAGCAGCCTGTGTAAAACCCTAGGACAGGGACAAAACTATGGCTACACCTTC
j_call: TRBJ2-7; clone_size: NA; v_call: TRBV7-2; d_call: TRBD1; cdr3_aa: CASSPDRGKAEQYF; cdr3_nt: TGTGCCAGCAGCCCGGACAGGGGGAAGGCCGAGCAGTACTTC
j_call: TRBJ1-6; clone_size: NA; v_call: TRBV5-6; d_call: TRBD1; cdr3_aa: CASSQSWGQGNSPLHF; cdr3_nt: TGTGCCAGCAGCCAAAGTTGGGGACAGGGCAATTCACCCCTCCACTTT
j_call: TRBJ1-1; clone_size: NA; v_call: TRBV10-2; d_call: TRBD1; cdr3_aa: CASSEPSGVPDRPAFF; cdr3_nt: TGCGCCAGCAGTGAACCCTCCGGCGTTCCGGACAGGCCAGCTTTCTTT
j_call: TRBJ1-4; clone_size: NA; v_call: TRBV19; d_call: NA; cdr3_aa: CASSIANIGEKLFF; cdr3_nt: TGTGCCAGTAGTATAGCGAACATTGGGGAAAAACTGTTTTTT
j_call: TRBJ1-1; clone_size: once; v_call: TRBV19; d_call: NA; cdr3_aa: CASSTLRDGGTEAFF; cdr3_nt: TGTGCCAGTAGTACACTTAGGGACGGGGGGACTGAAGCTTTCTTT
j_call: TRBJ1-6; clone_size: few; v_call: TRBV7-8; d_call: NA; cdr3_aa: CASSLGARLSLHF; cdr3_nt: TGTGCCAGCAGCTTAGGGGCCCGCCTTTCCCTCCACTTT
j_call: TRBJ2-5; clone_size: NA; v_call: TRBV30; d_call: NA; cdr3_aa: CAWSVRIVVETQYF; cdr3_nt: TGTGCCTGGAGTGTAAGGATTGTAGTTGAGACCCAGTACTTC
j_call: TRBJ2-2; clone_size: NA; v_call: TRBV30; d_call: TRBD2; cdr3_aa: CAWSAPPGGAQDFTGELFF; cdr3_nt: TGTGCCTGGAGCGCTCCGCCCGGGGGGGCCCAAGACTTTACCGGGGAGCTGTTTTTT
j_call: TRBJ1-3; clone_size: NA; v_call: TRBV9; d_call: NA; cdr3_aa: CASSPRSGRDTIYF; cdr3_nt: TGTGCCAGCAGCCCACGATCGGGGCGAGACACCATATATTTT
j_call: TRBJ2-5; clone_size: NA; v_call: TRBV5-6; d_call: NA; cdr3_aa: CASSSRGVLGRETQYF; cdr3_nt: TGTGCCAGCAGCTCGAGAGGGGTCCTAGGTAGAGAGACCCAGTACTTC
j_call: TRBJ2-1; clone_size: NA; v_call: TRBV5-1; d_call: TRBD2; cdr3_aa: CASSPRTSGGLADEQFF; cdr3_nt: TGCGCCAGCAGCCCGAGGACTAGCGGGGGGCTGGCGGATGAGCAGTTCTTC
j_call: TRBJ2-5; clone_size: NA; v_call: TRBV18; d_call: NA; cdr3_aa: CASSPTGTQETQYF; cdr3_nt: TGTGCCAGCTCACCCACAGGGACCCAAGAGACCCAGTACTTC
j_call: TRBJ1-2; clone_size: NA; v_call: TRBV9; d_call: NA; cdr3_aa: CASSGRDGVGGYTF; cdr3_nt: TGTGCCAGCAGCGGGCGGGACGGGGTTGGGGGCTACACCTTC
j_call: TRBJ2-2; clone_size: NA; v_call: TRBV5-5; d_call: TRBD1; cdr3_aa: CASRVGQGKPANTGELFF; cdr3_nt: TGTGCCAGCAGGGTTGGACAGGGCAAACCCGCGAACACCGGGGAGCTGTTTTTT
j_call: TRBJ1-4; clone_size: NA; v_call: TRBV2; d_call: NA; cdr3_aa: CASMGPGRGRVATNEKLFF; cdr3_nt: TGTGCCAGCATGGGTCCGGGTCGGGGGAGAGTTGCAACTAATGAAAAACTGTTTTTT